The 10 T cell receptor beta chains reported below all come from one sample, sequenced in a study of chemoradiotherapy in HPV16-positive cancers. Sequenced by immunoSEQ multiplex PCR; TCRdb stores in-frame clones only, minus some. The sample has more than 850 clones, approximately 85% seen once; the top ten hold 10%. The sequencing here drew on tumor tissue, taken from a patient who underwent chemoradiotherapy. The receptors derive from a human donor with HPV-associated anogenital cancer.

The chain employs TRBV19 and TRBJ2-1, with 7 bases lining up with TRBD2. The CDR3 has 16 residues. Germline CDR1 LNHDA, CDR2 SQIVND (reference sequence). The ends lost 3 bases at V and 2 bases at J; junction bases unmatched: 7. CDR3 bases: TGTGCCAGTAGTATTCGTTTGGGGGGGGCCTACAATGAGCAGTTCTTC. This encodes CASSIRLGGAYNEQFF. Supplemented by reference TRBV19 and TRBJ2-1, the full variable domain reads DGGITQSPKYLFRKEGQNVTLSCEQNLNHDAMYWYRQDPGQGLRLIYYSQIVNDFQKGDIAEGYSVSREKKESFPLTVTSAQKNPTAFYLCASSIRLGGAYNEQFFGPGTRLTVL.

The genes are TRBV5-1 and TRBJ1-2; 7 bases fit TRBD1. CDR1 SGHRS and CDR2 YFSETQ come from the germline V gene. The CDR3 is 15 amino acids. Germline trimming cut 4 bases from V and 7 bases from J; bases unmatched to any gene: 13. The CDR3 DNA reads as TGCGCCAGCAGCCCAGAACCGGGACAGCCACTTGGCTACACCTTC. Translating gives CASSPEPGQPLGYTF.

This chain joins TRBV25-1 and TRBJ2-7, with D perhaps TRBD1 (6 bases). V gave up 7 bases and J gave up 2 bases, with 9 bases separating them. The CDR3 contains 12 residues. Germline V gives CDR1 MGHDK, CDR2 SYGVNS. CDR3 sequence (DNA): TGTGCCAGCAAGGGGGAAACCTACGAGCAGTACTTC. The encoded protein is CASKGETYEQYF.

The rearrangement links TRBV10-2 to TRBJ2-5, with D hard to call. This CDR3 is built from 12 residues. Germline CDR1 reads WSHSY; CDR2 reads SAAADI. V shed 5 bases and J shed 10 bases, with 14 bases lying between them. The CDR3 is CASSIQSSNQYF. CDR3 DNA sequence: TGCGCCAGCAGTATCCAGTCGAGTAACCAGTACTTC.

J is TRBJ1-2 and V is TRBV5-4; D uncertain. The CDR3 loop spans 14 amino acids. Germline loops: CDR1 SGHNT, CDR2 YYREEE (reference sequence). V was pared by 0 bases and J by 5 bases, with 11 bases between. CDR3 loop: CASSLAPPGYGYTF. CDR3 nucleotide sequence: TGTGCCAGCAGCTTGGCTCCCCCCGGGTATGGCTACACCTTC.

The chain employs TRBV28 and TRBJ2-7, with D tentatively TRBD1 or TRBD2 (5 bases each). This CDR3 has 11 amino acids. The ends were cut back, 6 bases at V and 8 bases at J, with 11 bases in the middle. The germline V gene has CDR1 MDHEN and CDR2 SYDVKM. CDR3: CASSLQGQQYF. The CDR3 bases are TGTGCCAGCAGCCTTCAGGGACAGCAGTACTTC.

The chain uses TRBV7-9 and TRBJ2-1, with 9 bases lining up with TRBD1. The CDR3 contains 15 residues. CDR1 SEHNR and CDR2 FQNEAQ come from the germline V gene (reference sequence). Unmatched junction bases numbered 8, after V lost 3 bases and J lost 8 bases. The CDR3 DNA reads as TGTGCCAGCAGCTTCTTACCGGGACAGGGATATGAGCAGTTCTTC. Protein: CASSFLPGQGYEQFF.

This clone was seen only a few times. V gene TRBV25-1 combines with J gene TRBJ1-1; TRBD1 is a possible D gene (6 bases). Trimming removed 5 bases at V and 6 bases at J, with 19 bases between. CDR1 MGHDK and CDR2 SYGVNS come from the germline V gene. The CDR3 is made up of 15 amino acids. The CDR3 here is CASSPITGIESEAFF. In DNA form, the CDR3 reads TGTGCCAGCAGTCCTATCACAGGGATTGAATCTGAAGCTTTCTTT.

V usage is TRBV15 and J usage is TRBJ2-2; a possible D gene is TRBD2 (6 bases). CDR3 length: 16 amino acids. Trimming cost V 0 bases and J 3 bases, with 11 bases left between them. CDR1 and CDR2 (germline): LNHNV, YYDKDF (reference sequence). CDR3 coding DNA: TGTGCCACCAGCAGAGATAAGGGACTCCACACCGGGGAGCTGTTTTTT. Translated: CATSRDKGLHTGELFF.

The chain links TRBV5-1 to TRBJ2-7, with D perhaps assigned TRBD1 or TRBD2 (5 bases each). Trimming took off 4 bases at V and 1 base at J, with 15 bases between the two ends. The CDR3 runs to 15 residues. Germline-derived CDR1 and CDR2 are SGHRS and YFSETQ. For the CDR3, the DNA is TGCGCCAGCAGCCATACCGGGACCGGTTCCTACGAGCAGTACTTC. Its protein is CASSHTGTGSYEQYF.